Following are 11 T cell receptor beta chains from one sample sequenced in a study of CD8+ T cells in alopecia areata. RNA extraction and reverse transcription yielded cDNA as sequencing template. TCRdb's copy holds only in-frame clones and misses some; the assay was immunoSEQ multiplex PCR. The sample carries 100,000 to 120,000 clones, approximately 59% recorded once. Sequenced: CD8+ T cells sorted from blood. The receptors stem from a human donor in good health.

On this clone itself: The sample holds other DNA sequences that translate to the same CDR3. This chain uses TRBV5-6 with TRBJ1-2; no clear D. Germline V gene lookup returns CDR1 SGHDT and CDR2 YYEEEE. Trimming took off 0 bases at V and 4 bases at J, with 4 bases between the two ends. The length of the CDR3 is 12 residues. The CDR3, as DNA: TGTGCCAGCAGCTTGGGTTCCTATGGCTACACCTTC. This translates into CASSLGSYGYTF. The full variable domain, in which reference TRBV5-6 and TRBJ1-2 provide the parts outside the CDR3, is DAGVTQSPTHLIKTRGQQVTLRCSPKSGHDTVSWYQQALGQGPQFIFQYYEEEERQRGNFPDRFSGHQFPNYSSELNVNALLLGDSALYLCASSLGSYGYTFGSGTRLTVV.

The rearrangement joins TRBV7-8 to TRBJ2-5, with D uncertain. The germline V and J ends were trimmed by 2 bases and 2 bases, with 12 bases remaining between them. CDR1 is SGHVS and CDR2 is FQNEAQ in the germline V gene. The length of the CDR3 is 15 residues. The CDR3 loop reads CASSLLLGQQETQYF. The DNA for the CDR3 is TGTGCCAGCAGCTTACTTCTCGGGCAACAAGAGACCCAGTACTTC. Supplemented by reference TRBV7-8 and TRBJ2-5, the full variable domain reads GAGVSQSPRYKVAKRGQDVALRCDPISGHVSLFWYQQALGQGPEFLTYFQNEAQLDKSGLPSDRFFAERPEGSVSTLKIQRTQQEDSAVYLCASSLLLGQQETQYFGPGTRLLVL.

The chain recombines TRBV7-9 with TRBJ2-1; 11 nucleotides line up with TRBD2. Germline V gives CDR1 SEHNR, CDR2 FQNEAQ (reference sequence). This CDR3 spans 18 amino acids. Unmatched junction bases numbered 9, after V lost 5 bases and J lost 0 bases. CDR3 region: CASSQPSSGGSSYNEQFF. The CDR3 DNA is TGTGCCAGCAGCCAACCTTCTAGCGGGGGGTCCTCCTACAATGAGCAGTTCTTC.

V and J are TRBV27 and TRBJ1-6, with TRBD1 matching over 8 bases. The CDR3 is 15 residues long. From germline, CDR1 is MNHEY and CDR2 SMNVEV (reference sequence). V trimming: 5 bases; J trimming: 8 bases; junction bases outside the gene matches: 8. The CDR3, as DNA: TGTGCCAGCAGTCTCTACAGGGGGGACTATTCACCCCTCCACTTT. Amino acid sequence: CASSLYRGDYSPLHF.

The V and J genes are TRBV19 and TRBJ1-2; 10 bases align to TRBD1. Germline V gene data show CDR1 as LNHDA and CDR2 as SQIVND (reference sequence). The CDR3 totals 13 residues. Trimming took 3 bases from V and 7 from J; bases not matched to a gene: 2. CDR3 region: CASSMTGGFGYTF. The CDR3 DNA sequence: TGTGCCAGTAGTATGACAGGGGGCTTTGGCTACACCTTC.

The rearrangement joins TRBV7-9 to TRBJ2-7, with D maybe TRBD1 (6 bases). The CDR3 runs to 17 residues. The V gene lost 5 bases and the J gene lost 2 bases, with 22 bases spanning the gap. Germline V gene data show CDR1 as SEHNR and CDR2 as FQNEAQ (reference sequence). The CDR3 DNA reads TGTGCCAGCAGCCGTGGGGTATCTGGACAGAATCCCTACGAGCAGTACTTC. As protein: CASSRGVSGQNPYEQYF. Combining the CDR3 with reference TRBV7-9 and TRBJ2-7 gives the whole variable domain DTGVSQNPRHKITKRGQNVTFRCDPISEHNRLYWYRQTLGQGPEFLTYFQNEAQLEKSRLLSDRFSAERPKGSFSTLEIQRTEQGDSAMYLCASSRGVSGQNPYEQYFGPGTRLTVT.

The chain employs TRBV5-6 and TRBJ2-1; 10 bases are shared with TRBD2. With 7 bases clipped from V and 3 bases from J, the junction kept 4 bases outside the gene matches. Germline V gene lookup returns CDR1 SGHDT and CDR2 YYEEEE. The CDR3 has 14 residues. The CDR3 here is CASWTSGFYNEQFF. CDR3 bases: TGTGCCAGCTGGACTAGCGGATTCTACAATGAGCAGTTCTTC. The complete variable domain, with remaining parts taken from reference TRBV5-6 and TRBJ2-1, reads DAGVTQSPTHLIKTRGQQVTLRCSPKSGHDTVSWYQQALGQGPQFIFQYYEEEERQRGNFPDRFSGHQFPNYSSELNVNALLLGDSALYLCASWTSGFYNEQFFGPGTRLTVL.

J is TRBJ2-5 and V is TRBV2; TRBD2 agrees at 8 bases. Trimming took 4 bases from V and 4 from J; bases not matched to a gene: 8. CDR1 is SNHLY and CDR2 is FYNNEI in the germline V gene. The CDR3 length is 15 residues. The CDR3 sequence: CASSAGRGGRETQYF. Here the CDR3 DNA reads TGTGCCAGCAGTGCCGGACGGGGGGGCCGAGAGACCCAGTACTTC.

The chain joins TRBV6-1 to TRBJ2-5, with no clear D. The CDR3 covers 14 residues. V lost 3 bases, J lost 4 bases, and 12 bases lay in between. CDR1 is MNHNS and CDR2 is SASEGT in the germline V gene. CDR3 protein: CASSDYTTRETQYF. The CDR3 DNA reads as TGTGCCAGCAGTGACTATACGACACGAGAGACCCAGTACTTC.

This clone was seen only a few times. The chain has TRBV29-1 and TRBJ2-1, with TRBD2 matching 9 bases. V was pared by 8 bases and J by 6 bases, with 11 bases of the junction left unmatched. This CDR3 comprises 14 residues. Germline V lookup: CDR1 SQVTM, CDR2 ANQGSEA. The CDR3 sequence is CSSEGRGGVNEQFF. DNA of the CDR3: TGCAGCTCCGAAGGGCGGGGGGGCGTCAATGAGCAGTTCTTC.

The rearrangement links TRBV7-9 to TRBJ2-5; D call uncertain. V lost 3 bases to trimming and J lost 1 base, with 9 bases between them. The germline gives CDR1 SEHNR, CDR2 FQNEAQ (reference sequence). The CDR3 is made up of 14 amino acids. This chain's CDR3 is CASSFGRAQETQYF. The CDR3 DNA reads as TGTGCCAGCAGCTTCGGCAGAGCCCAAGAGACCCAGTACTTC.